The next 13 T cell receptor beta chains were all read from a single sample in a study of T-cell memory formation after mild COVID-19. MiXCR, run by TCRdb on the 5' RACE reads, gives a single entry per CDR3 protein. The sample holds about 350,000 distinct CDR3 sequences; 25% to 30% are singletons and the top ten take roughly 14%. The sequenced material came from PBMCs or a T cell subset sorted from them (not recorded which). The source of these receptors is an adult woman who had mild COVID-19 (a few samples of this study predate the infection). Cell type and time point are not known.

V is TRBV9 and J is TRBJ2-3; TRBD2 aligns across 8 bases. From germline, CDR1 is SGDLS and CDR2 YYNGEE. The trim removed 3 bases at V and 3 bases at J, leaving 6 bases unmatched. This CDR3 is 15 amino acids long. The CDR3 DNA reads TGTGCCAGCAGCGGAGCGGGAGTGGGGACAGATACGCAGTATTTT. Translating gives CASSGAGVGTDTQYF.

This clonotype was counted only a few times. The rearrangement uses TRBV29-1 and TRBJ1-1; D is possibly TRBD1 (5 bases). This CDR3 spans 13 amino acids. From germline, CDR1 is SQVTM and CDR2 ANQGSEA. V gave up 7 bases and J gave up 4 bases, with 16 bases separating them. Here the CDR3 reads CSGFWWGRTEAFF. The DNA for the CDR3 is TGCAGCGGCTTTTGGTGGGGACGCACTGAAGCTTTCTTT.

The CDR3 nucleotides are TGCGGCGCTACTCCCAGCCAGACCCAGTACTTC. Protein: CGATPSQTQYF. This chain connects TRBV29-1 to TRBJ2-5; no firm D call. The CDR3 contains 11 residues. Looked up from germline, CDR1 is SQVTM and CDR2 is ANQGSEA.

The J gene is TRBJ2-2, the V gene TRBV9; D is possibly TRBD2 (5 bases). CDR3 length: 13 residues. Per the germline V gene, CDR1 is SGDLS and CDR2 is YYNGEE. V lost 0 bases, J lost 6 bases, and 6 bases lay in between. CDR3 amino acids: CASSVGGPGELFF. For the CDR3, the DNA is TGTGCCAGCAGCGTAGGAGGGCCCGGGGAGCTGTTTTTT.

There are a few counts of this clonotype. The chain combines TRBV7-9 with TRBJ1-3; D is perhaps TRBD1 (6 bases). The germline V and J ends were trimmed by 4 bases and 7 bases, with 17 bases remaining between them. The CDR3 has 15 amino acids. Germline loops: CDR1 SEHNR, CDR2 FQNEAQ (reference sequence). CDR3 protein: CASSSPTGIRNTIYF. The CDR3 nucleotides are TGTGCCAGCAGCTCCCCCACAGGGATACGGAACACCATATATTTT.

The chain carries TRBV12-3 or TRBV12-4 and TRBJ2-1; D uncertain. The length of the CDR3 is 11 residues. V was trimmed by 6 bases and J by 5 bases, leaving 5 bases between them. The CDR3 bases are TGTGCCAGCAGGTTAAACAATGAGCAGTTCTTC. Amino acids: CASRLNNEQFF.

The CDR3 region is CASSLKGLTEPEAFF. CDR3 nucleotides: TGTGCCAGCAGCTTAAAAGGGCTGACAGAGCCTGAAGCTTTCTTT. The J gene is TRBJ1-1, the V gene TRBV7-2; D is perhaps TRBD1 (5 bases). This CDR3 region has 15 residues. V was cut by 2 bases and J by 6 bases, with 16 bases left in between. Per germline, CDR1 SGHTA and CDR2 FQGNSA.

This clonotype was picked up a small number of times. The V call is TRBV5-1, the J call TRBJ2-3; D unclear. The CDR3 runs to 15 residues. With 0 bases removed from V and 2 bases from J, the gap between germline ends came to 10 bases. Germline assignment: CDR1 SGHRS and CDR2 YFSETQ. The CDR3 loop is CASSLAVVPTDTQYF. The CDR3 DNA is TGCGCCAGCAGCTTGGCGGTAGTCCCCACAGATACGCAGTATTTT.

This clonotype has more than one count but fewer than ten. DNA of the CDR3: TGTGCCACCAGCAGAGCCCAGGGACAGGGTCTTAGCAATGAGCAGTTCTTC. It is translated as CATSRAQGQGLSNEQFF. The chain links TRBV15 to TRBJ2-1; 9 bases line up with TRBD1. Per the germline V gene, CDR1 is LNHNV and CDR2 is YYDKDF (reference sequence). This CDR3 has 17 residues. J lost 6 bases, V lost 1 base, and 10 bases had no gene match.

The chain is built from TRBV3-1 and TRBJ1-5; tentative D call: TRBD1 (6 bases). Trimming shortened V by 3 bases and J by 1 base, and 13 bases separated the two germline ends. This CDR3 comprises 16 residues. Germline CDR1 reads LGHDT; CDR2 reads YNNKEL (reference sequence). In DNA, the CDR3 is TGTGCCAGCAGCCAGGGGGGGACAATCAGCAATCAGCCCCAGCATTTT. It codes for CASSQGGTISNQPQHF.

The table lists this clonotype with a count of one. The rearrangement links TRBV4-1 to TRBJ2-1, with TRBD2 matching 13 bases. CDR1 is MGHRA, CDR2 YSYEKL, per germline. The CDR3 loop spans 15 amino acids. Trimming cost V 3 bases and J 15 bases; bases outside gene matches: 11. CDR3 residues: CASSQEGLAGAGGFF. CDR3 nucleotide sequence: TGCGCCAGCAGCCAGGAAGGACTAGCGGGGGCCGGGGGGTTCTTC.

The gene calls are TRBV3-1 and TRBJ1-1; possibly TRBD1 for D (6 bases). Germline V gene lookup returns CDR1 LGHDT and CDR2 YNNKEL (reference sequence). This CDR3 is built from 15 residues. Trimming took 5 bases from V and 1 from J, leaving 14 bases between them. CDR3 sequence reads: CASSSLLGQNTEAFF. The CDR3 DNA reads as TGTGCCAGCAGCTCACTCCTGGGACAGAACACTGAAGCTTTCTTT. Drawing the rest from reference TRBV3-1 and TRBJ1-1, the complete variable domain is DTAVSQTPKYLVTQMGNDKSIKCEQNLGHDTMYWYKQDSKKFLKIMFSYNNKELIINETVPNRFSPKSPDKAHLNLHINSLELGDSAVYFCASSSLLGQNTEAFFGQGTRLTVV.

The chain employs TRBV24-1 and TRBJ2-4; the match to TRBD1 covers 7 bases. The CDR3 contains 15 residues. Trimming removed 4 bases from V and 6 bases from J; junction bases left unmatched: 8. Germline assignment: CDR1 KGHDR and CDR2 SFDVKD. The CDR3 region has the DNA TGTGCCACCAGTGACTCCAGGGGGAACCTAAACATTCAGTACTTC. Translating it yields CATSDSRGNLNIQYF.